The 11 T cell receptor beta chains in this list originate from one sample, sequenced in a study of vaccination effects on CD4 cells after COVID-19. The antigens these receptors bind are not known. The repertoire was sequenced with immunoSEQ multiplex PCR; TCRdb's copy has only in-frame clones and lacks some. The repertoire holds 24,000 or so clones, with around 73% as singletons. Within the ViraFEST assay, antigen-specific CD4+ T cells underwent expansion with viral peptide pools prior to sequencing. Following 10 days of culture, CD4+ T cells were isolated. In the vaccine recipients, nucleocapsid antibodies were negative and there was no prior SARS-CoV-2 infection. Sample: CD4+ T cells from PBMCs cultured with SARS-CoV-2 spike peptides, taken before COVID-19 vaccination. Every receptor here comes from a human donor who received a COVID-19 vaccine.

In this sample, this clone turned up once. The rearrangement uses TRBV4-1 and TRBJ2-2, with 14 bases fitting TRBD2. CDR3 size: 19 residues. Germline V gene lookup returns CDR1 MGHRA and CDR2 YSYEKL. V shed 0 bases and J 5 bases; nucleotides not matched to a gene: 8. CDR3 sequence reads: CASSQEAWTSGRRTGELFF. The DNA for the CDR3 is TGCGCCAGCAGCCAAGAGGCGTGGACTAGCGGGAGGCGTACCGGGGAGCTGTTTTTT.

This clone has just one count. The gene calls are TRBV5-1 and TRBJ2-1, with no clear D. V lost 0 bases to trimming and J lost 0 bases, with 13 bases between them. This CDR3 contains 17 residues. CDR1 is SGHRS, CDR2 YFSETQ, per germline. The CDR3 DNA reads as TGCGCCAGCAGCTTGGGGGTCGGCGGCCGCTCCTACAATGAGCAGTTCTTC. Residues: CASSLGVGGRSYNEQFF.

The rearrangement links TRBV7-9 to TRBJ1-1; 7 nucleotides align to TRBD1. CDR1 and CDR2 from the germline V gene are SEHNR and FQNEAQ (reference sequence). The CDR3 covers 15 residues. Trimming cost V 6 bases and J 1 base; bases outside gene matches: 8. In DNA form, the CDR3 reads TGTGCCAGCAGTTCGCCGGGACAGCGGAACACTGAAGCTTTCTTT. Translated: CASSSPGQRNTEAFF.

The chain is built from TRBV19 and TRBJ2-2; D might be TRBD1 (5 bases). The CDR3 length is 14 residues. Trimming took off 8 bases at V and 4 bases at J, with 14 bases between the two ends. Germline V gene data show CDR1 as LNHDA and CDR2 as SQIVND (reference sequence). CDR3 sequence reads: CASEETARTGELFF. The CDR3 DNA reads TGTGCCAGTGAGGAGACAGCTCGCACCGGGGAGCTGTTTTTT.

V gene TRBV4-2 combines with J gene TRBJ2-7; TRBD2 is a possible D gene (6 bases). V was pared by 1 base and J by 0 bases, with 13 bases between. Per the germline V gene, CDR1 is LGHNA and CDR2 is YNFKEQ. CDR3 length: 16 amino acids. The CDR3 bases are TGTGCCAGCAGCCAAGGGGGGACTTACGACTCCTACGAGCAGTACTTC. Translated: CASSQGGTYDSYEQYF.

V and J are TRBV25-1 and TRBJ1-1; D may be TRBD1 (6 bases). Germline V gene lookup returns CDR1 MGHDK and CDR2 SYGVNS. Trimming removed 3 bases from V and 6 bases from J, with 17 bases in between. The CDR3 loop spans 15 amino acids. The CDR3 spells CASSDPQGIGAEAFF. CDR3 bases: TGTGCCAGCAGTGACCCACAGGGTATCGGCGCTGAAGCTTTCTTT.

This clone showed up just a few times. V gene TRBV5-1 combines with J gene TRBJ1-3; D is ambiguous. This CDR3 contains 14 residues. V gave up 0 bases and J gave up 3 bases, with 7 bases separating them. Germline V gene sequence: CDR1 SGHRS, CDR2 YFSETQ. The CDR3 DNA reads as TGCGCCAGCAGCTTGGCTGGGTATGGAAACACCATATATTTT. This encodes CASSLAGYGNTIYF.

CDR3 protein: CASRDSYLDTIYF. For the CDR3, the DNA is TGTGCCAGCCGGGACAGCTACCTGGACACCATATATTTT. V and J are TRBV6-5 and TRBJ1-3; TRBD1 matches at 7 bases. The CDR3 is made up of 13 amino acids. CDR1 and CDR2 from the germline V gene are MNHEY and SVGAGI. V lost 8 bases to trimming and J lost 8 bases; unmatched junction nucleotides: 9.

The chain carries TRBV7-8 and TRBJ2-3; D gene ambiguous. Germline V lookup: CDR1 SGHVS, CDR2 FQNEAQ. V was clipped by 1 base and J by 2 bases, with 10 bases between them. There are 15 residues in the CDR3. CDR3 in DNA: TGTGCCAGCAGCTTAGTTGGCCAAACCACAGATACGCAGTATTTT. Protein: CASSLVGQTTDTQYF.

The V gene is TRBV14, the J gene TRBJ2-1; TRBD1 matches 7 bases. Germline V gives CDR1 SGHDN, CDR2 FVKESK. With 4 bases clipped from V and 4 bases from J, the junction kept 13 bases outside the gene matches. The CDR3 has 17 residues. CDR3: CASSPDHLGQIYNEQFF. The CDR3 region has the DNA TGTGCCAGCAGCCCTGACCACTTGGGACAGATATACAATGAGCAGTTCTTC.

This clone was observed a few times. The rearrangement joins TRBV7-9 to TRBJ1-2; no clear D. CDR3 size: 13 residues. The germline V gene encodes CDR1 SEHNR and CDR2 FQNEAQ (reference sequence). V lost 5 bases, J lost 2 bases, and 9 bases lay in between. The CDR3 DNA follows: TGTGCCAGCAGCCGGAGAGGGAACTATGGCTACACCTTC. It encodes CASSRRGNYGYTF.